The source of this T cell receptor (beta chain) is a study of T cell responses to AZD1222 COVID-19 vaccine. Study in general: Second-dose schedules of about 4 or about 12 weeks were combined.

Trimming removed 5 bases from V and 7 bases from J; junction bases left unmatched: 13. Germline V lookup: CDR1 SQVTM, CDR2 ANQGSEA. CDR3 length equals 16 residues. Only in-frame clones appear in the TCRdb table, and some are missing; sequencing was by immunoSEQ multiplex PCR. The sample contains approximately 110,000 clones, 88% of which appear only once. V and J are TRBV29-1 and TRBJ2-3, with TRBD2 identical over 12 bases. Specimen: peripheral blood, collected on day 0 of AZD1222 vaccination. This clonotype was obtained from an adult in good health. The CDR3 protein is CSVKPLAGGPGYTQYF. In nucleotides, the CDR3 is TGCAGCGTTAAACCTCTAGCGGGAGGGCCCGGGTATACGCAGTATTTT.